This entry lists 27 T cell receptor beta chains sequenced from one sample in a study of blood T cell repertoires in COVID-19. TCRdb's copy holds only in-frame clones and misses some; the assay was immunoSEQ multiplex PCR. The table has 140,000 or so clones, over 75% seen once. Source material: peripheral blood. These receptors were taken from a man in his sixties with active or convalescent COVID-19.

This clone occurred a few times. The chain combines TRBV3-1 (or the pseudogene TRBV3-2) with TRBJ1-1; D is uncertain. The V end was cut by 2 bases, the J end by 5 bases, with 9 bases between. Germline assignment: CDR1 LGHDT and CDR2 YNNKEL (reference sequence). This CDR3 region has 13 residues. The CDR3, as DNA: TGTGCCAGCAGCCAACCCGGAGGGACTGAAGCTTTCTTT. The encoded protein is CASSQPGGTEAFF.

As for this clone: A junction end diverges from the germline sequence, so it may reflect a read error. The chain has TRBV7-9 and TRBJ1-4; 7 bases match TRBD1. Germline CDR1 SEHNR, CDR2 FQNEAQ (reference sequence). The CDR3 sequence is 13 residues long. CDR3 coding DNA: TGTGCCGGACGACAGGGAACTATTGAAAAACTGTTTTTT. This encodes CAGRQGTIEKLFF.

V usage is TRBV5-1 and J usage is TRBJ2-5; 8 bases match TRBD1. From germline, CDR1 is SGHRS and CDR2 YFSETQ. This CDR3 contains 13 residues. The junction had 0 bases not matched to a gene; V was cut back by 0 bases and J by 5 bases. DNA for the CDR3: TGCGCCAGCAGCTTGGACAGGGGGGAGACCCAGTACTTC. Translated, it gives CASSLDRGETQYF. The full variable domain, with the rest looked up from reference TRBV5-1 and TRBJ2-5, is KAGVTQTPRYLIKTRGQQVTLSCSPISGHRSVSWYQQTPGQGLQFLFEYFSETQRNKGNFPGRFSGRQFSNSRSEMNVSTLELGDSALYLCASSLDRGETQYFGPGTRLLVL.

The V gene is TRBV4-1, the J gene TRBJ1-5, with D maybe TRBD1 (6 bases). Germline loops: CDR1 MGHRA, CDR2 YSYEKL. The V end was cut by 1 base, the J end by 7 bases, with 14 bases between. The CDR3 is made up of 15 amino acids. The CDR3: CASSQAGGADQPQHF. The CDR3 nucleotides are TGCGCCAGCAGCCAAGCTGGGGGCGCAGACCAGCCCCAGCATTTT.

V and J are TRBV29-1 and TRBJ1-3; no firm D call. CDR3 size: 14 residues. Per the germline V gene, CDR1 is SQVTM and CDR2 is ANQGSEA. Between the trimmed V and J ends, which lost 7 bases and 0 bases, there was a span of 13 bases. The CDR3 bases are TGCAGCGCCGCGACACCGAGCTCTGGAAACACCATATATTTT. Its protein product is CSAATPSSGNTIYF.

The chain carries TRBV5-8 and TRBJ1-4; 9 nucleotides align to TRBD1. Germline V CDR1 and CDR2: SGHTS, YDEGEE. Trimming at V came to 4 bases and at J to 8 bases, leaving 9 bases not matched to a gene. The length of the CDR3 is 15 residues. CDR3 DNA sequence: TGTGCCAGCAGCCTTGGACAGGGGAATAACGAAAAACTGTTTTTT. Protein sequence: CASSLGQGNNEKLFF.

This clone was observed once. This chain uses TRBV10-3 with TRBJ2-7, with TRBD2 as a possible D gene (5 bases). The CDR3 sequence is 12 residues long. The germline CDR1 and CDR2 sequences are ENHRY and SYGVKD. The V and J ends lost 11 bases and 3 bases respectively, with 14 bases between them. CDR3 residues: CAASIANYEQYF. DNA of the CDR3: TGTGCCGCCTCCATAGCGAACTACGAGCAGTACTTC.

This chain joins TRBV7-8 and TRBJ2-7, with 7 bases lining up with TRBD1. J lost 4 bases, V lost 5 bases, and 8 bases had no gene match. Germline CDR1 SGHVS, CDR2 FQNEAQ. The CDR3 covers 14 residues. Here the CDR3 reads CASSDRDRPYEQYF. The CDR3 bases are TGTGCCAGCAGCGACCGGGACAGACCGTACGAGCAGTACTTC.

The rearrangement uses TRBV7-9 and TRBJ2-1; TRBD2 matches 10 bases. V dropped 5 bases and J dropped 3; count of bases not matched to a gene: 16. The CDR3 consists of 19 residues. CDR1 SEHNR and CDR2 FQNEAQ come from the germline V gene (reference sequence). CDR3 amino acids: CASSVQQGSSGRGYNEQFF. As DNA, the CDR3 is TGTGCCAGCAGCGTACAACAGGGGTCGAGCGGGAGGGGCTACAATGAGCAGTTCTTC.

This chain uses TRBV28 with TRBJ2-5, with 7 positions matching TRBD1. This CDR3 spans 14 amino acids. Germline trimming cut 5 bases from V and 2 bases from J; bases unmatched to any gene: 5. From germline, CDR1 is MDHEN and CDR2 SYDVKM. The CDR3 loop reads CASSKRDSQETQYF. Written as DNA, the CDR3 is TGTGCCAGCAGTAAACGGGACAGTCAAGAGACCCAGTACTTC.

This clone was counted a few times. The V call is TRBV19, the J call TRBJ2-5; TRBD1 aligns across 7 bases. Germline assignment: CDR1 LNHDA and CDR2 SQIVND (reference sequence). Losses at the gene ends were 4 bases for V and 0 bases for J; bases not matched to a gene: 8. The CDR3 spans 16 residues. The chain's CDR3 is CASSKTGDSYQETQYF. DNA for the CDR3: TGTGCCAGTAGTAAAACAGGGGACAGCTACCAAGAGACCCAGTACTTC.

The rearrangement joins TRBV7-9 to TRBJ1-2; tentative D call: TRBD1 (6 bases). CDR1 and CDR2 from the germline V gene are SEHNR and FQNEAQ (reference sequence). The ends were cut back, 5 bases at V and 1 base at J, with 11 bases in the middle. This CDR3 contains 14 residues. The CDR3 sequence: CASSPQGFNYGYTF. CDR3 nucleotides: TGTGCCAGCAGCCCACAGGGTTTTAACTATGGCTACACCTTC.

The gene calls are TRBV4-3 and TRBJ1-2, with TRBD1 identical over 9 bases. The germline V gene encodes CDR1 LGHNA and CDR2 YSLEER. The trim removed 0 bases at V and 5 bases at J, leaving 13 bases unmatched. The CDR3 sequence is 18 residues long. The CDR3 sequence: CASSQDSDRGRRGYGYTF. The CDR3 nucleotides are TGCGCCAGCAGCCAAGATTCGGACAGGGGACGGCGGGGGTATGGCTACACCTTC.

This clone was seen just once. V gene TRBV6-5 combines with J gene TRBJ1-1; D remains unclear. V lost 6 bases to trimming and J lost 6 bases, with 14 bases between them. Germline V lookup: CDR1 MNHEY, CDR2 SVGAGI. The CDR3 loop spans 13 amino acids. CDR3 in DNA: TGTGCCAGCAGACAGTGGACCGGGGCTGAAGCTTTCTTT. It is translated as CASRQWTGAEAFF.

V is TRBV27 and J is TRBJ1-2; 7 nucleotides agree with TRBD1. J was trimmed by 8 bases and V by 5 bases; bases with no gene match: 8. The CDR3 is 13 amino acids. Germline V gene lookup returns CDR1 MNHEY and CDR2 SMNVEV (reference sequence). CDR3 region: CASSPNRGRGYTF. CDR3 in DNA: TGTGCCAGCAGTCCAAACAGGGGCCGGGGCTACACCTTC.

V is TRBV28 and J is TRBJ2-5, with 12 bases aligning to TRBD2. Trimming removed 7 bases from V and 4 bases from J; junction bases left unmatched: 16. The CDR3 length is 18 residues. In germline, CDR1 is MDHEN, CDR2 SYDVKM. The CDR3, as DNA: TGTGCCAGCACCACTGTCCGGACTAGCGGGAAGTTGGGAGAGACCCAGTACTTC. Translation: CASTTVRTSGKLGETQYF.

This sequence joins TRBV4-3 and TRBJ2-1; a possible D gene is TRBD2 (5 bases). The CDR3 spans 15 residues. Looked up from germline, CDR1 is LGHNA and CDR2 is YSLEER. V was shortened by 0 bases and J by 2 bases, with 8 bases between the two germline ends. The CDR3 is CASSQDRGTYNEQFF. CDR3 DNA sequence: TGCGCCAGCAGCCAAGACCGAGGGACCTACAATGAGCAGTTCTTC.

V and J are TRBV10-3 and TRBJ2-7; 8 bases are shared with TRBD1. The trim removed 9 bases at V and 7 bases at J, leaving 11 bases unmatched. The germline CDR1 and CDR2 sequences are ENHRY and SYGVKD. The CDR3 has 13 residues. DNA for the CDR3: TGTGCCATGAGGAAAGCAGGGGGCGGGGAGCAGTACTTC. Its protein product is CAMRKAGGGEQYF.

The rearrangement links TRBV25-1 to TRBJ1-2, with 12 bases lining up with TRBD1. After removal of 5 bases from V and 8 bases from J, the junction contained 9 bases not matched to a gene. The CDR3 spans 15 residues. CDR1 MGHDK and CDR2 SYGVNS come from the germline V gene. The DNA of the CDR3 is TGTGCCAGCAGTTTAACCGGGACAGGGGGCCGGGGCTACACCTTC. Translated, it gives CASSLTGTGGRGYTF.

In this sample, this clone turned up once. As DNA, the CDR3 is TGCAGCGTTGTAGTGGCGGCCGAGGAGCAGTTCTTC. Protein: CSVVVAAEEQFF. The V gene is TRBV29-1, the J gene TRBJ2-1, with D hard to call. This CDR3 region has 12 residues. Trimming removed 4 bases from V and 10 bases from J, with 14 bases in between. CDR1 and CDR2 (germline): SQVTM, ANQGSEA.

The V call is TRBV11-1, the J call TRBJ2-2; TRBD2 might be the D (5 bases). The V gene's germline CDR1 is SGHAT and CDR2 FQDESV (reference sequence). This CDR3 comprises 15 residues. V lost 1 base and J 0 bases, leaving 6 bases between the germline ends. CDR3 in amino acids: CASSLGGTNTGELFF. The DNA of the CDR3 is TGTGCCAGCAGCTTAGGAGGGACGAACACCGGGGAGCTGTTTTTT.

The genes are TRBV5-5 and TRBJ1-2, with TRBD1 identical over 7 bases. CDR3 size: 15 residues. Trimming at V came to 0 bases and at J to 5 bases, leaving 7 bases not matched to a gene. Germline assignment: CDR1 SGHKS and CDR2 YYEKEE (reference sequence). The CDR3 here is CASSLGPGTAYGYTF. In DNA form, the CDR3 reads TGTGCCAGCAGCTTGGGTCCGGGGACAGCGTATGGCTACACCTTC.

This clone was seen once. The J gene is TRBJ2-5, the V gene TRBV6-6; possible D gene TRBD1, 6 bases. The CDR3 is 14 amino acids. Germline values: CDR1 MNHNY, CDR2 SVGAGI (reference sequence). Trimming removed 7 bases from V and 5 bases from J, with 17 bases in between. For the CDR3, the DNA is TGTGCCAGCACTCCCCCAGGGGCTGGCGAGACCCAGTACTTC. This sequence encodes CASTPPGAGETQYF.

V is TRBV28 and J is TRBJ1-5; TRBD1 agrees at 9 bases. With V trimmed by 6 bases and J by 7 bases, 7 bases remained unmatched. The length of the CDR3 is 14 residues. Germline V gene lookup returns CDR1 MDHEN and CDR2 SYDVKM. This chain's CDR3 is CASSSGQGIQPQHF. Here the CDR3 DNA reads TGTGCCAGCAGCTCAGGACAGGGGATACAGCCCCAGCATTTT.

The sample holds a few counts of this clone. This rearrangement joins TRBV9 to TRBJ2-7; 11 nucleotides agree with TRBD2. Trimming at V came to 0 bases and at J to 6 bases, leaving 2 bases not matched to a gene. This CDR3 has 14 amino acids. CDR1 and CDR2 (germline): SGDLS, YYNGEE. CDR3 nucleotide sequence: TGTGCCAGCAGCGTAGTAGCGGGAGGGCGCGAGCAGTACTTC. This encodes CASSVVAGGREQYF. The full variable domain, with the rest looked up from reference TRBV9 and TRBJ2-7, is DSGVTQTPKHLITATGQRVTLRCSPRSGDLSVYWYQQSLDQGLQFLIQYYNGEERAKGNILERFSAQQFPDLHSELNLSSLELGDSALYFCASSVVAGGREQYFGPGTRLTVT.

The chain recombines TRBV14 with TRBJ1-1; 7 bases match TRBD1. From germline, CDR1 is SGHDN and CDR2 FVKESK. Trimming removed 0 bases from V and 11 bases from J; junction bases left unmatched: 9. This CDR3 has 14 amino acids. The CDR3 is CASSQDLRGPLAFF. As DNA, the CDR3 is TGTGCCAGCAGCCAAGATTTGAGGGGGCCGCTGGCTTTCTTT.

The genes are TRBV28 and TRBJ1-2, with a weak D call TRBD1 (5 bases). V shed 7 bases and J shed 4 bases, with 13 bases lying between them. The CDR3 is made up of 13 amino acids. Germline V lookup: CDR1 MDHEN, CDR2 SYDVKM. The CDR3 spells CASIRAGGYGYTF. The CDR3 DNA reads TGTGCCAGCATCAGGGCGGGAGGCTATGGCTACACCTTC.